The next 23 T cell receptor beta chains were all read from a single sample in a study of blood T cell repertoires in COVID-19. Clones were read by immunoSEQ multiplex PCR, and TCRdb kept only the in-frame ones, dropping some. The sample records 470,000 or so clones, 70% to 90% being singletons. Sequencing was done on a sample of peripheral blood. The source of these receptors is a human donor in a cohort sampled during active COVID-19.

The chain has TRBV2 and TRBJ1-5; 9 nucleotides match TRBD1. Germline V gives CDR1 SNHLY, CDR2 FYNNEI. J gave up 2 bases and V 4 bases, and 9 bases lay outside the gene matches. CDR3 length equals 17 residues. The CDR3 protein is CASSGMTGGSGNQPQHF. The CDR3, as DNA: TGTGCCAGCAGTGGAATGACAGGGGGTAGCGGCAATCAGCCCCAGCATTTT.

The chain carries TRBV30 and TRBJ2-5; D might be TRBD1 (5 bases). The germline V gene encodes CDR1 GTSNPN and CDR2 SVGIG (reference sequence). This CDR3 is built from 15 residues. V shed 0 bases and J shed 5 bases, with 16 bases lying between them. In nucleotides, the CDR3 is TGTGCCTGGAGTGTAGAGCCCCAGGGTGGGGAGACCCAGTACTTC. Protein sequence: CAWSVEPQGGETQYF.

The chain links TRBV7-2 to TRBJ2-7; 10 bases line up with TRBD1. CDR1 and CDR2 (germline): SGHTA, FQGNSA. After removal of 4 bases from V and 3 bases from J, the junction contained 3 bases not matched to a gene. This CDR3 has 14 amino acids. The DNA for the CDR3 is TGTGCCAGCAGCTCCGGGACAGGGGTCTACGAGCAGTACTTC. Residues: CASSSGTGVYEQYF.

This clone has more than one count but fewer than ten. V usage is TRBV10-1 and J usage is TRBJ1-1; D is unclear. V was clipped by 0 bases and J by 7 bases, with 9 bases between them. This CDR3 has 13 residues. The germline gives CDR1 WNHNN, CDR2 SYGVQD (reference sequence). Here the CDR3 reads CASSESGGNEAFF. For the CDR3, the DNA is TGCGCCAGCAGTGAGTCGGGCGGGAATGAAGCTTTCTTT.

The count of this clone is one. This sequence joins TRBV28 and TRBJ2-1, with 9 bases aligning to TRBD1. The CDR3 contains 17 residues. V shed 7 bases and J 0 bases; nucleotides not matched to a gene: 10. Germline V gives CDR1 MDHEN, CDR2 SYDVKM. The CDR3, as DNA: TGTGCCAGCACCGGGACAGGGATGGTTAGCTCCTACAATGAGCAGTTCTTC. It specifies CASTGTGMVSSYNEQFF.

In DNA, the CDR3 is TGTGCCAGTAGTATTGACAGCGGAGGGGCCGGCAATCAGCCCCAGCATTTT. As protein: CASSIDSGGAGNQPQHF. The rearrangement joins TRBV19 to TRBJ1-5; D is possibly TRBD1 (5 bases). CDR1 and CDR2 from the germline V gene are LNHDA and SQIVND (reference sequence). V dropped 3 bases and J dropped 2 bases, with 17 bases sitting between them. CDR3 length equals 17 residues.

DNA for the CDR3: TGTGCCAGCAGCCAAGGGCCCCCGGGGGGCCAGTCTCGAGAGTACTTC. Protein sequence: CASSQGPPGGQSREYF. The rearrangement uses TRBV3-1 (or the pseudogene TRBV3-2) and TRBJ2-7; a possible D gene is TRBD2 (7 bases). Germline CDR1 and CDR2: LGHDT and YNNKEL (reference sequence). V was clipped by 1 base and J by 11 bases, with 24 bases between them. The CDR3 is made up of 16 amino acids.

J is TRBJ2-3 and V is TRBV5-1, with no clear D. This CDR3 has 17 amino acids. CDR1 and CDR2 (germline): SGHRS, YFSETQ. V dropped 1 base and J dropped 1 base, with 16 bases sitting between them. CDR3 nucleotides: TGCGCCAGCAGCTTGTCTCTTCAAAATTCGGGCACAGATACGCAGTATTTT. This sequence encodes CASSLSLQNSGTDTQYF.

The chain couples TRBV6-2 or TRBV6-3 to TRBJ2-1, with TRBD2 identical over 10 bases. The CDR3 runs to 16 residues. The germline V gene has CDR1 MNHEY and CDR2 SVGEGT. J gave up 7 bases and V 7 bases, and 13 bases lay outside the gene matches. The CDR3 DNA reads TGTGCCAGCACCCCCGCGTTTAGCGGGAGGCAAAATGAGCAGTTCTTC. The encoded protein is CASTPAFSGRQNEQFF.

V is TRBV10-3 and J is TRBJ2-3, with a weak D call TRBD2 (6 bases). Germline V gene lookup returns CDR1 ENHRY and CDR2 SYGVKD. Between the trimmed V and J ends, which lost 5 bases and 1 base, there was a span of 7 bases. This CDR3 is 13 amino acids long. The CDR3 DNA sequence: TGTGCCATCAGTCCGGGAGGCACAGATACGCAGTATTTT. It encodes CAISPGGTDTQYF.

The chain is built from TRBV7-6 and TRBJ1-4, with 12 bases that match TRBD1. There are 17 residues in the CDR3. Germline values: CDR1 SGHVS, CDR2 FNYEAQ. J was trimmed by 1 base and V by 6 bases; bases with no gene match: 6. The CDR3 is CASRTGQGARTNEKLFF. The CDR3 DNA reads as TGTGCCAGCAGGACGGGACAGGGGGCGCGAACTAATGAAAAACTGTTTTTT.

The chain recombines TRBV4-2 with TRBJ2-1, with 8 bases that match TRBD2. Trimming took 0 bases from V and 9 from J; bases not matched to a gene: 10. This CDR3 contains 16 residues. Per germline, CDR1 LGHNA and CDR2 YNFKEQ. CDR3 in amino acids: CASSQEPGGRYGEQFF. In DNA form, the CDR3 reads TGTGCCAGCAGCCAAGAACCGGGAGGGAGGTACGGTGAGCAGTTCTTC.

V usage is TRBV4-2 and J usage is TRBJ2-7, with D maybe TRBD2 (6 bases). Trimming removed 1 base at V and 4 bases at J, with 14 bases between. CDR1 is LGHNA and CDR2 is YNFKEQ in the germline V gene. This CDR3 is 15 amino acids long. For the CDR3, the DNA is TGTGCCAGCAGCCAAGGGGGCGGACTACCATACGAGCAGTACTTC. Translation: CASSQGGGLPYEQYF.

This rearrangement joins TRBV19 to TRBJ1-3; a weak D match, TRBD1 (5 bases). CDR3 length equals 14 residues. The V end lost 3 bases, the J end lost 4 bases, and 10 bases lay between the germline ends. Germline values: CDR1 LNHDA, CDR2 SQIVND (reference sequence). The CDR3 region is CASSILDRGNTIYF. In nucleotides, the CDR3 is TGTGCCAGTAGTATTCTAGACAGAGGAAACACCATATATTTT.

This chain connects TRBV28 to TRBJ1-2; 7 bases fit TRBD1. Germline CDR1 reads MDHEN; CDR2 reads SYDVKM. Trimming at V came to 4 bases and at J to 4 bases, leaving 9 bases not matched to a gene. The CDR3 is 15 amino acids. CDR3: CASSSEGAPGYGYTF. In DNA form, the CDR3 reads TGTGCCAGCAGTTCGGAGGGGGCGCCGGGCTATGGCTACACCTTC.

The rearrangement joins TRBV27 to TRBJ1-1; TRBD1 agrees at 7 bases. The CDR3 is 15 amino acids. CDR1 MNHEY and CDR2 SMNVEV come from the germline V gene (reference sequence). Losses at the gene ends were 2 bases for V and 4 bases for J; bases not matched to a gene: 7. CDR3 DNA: TGTGCCAGCAGTTTAGGGACAGAATTTGGCACTGAAGCTTTCTTT. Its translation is CASSLGTEFGTEAFF.

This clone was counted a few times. DNA of the CDR3: TGTGCCAGCCCCCCTAGCGGGAGGGGCACAGATACGCAGTATTTT. Its translation: CASPPSGRGTDTQYF. The gene calls are TRBV28 and TRBJ2-3; 12 positions agree with TRBD2. V trimming: 8 bases; J trimming: 1 base; junction bases outside the gene matches: 4. The CDR3 spans 15 residues. Germline CDR1 and CDR2: MDHEN and SYDVKM.

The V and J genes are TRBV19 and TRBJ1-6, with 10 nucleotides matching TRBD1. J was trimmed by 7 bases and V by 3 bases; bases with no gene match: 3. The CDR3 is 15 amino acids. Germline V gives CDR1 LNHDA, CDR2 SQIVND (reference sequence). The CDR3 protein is CASSMQGQGNSPLHF. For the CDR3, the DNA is TGTGCCAGTAGTATGCAGGGACAGGGGAATTCACCCCTCCACTTT.

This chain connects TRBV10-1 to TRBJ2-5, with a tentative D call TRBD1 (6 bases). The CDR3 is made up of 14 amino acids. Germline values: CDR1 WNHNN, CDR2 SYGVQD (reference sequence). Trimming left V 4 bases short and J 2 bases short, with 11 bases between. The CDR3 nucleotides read TGCGCCAGCAGTGTTGGGGGCCCTCAAGAGACCCAGTACTTC. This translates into CASSVGGPQETQYF.

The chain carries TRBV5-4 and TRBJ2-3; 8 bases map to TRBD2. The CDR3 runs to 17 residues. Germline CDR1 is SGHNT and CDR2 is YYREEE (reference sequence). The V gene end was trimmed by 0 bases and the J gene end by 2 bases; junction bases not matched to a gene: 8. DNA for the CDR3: TGTGCCAGCAGCTTGGGGGGCGGGACTAGAAACACAGATACGCAGTATTTT. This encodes CASSLGGGTRNTDTQYF.

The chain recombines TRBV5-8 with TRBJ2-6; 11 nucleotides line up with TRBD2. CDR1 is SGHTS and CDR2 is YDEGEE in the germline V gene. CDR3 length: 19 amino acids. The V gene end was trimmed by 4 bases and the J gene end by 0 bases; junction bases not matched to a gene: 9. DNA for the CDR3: TGTGCCAGCAGCCCGATGTGGACTAGCGGGTCCTCTGGGGCCAACGTCCTGACTTTC. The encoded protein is CASSPMWTSGSSGANVLTF.

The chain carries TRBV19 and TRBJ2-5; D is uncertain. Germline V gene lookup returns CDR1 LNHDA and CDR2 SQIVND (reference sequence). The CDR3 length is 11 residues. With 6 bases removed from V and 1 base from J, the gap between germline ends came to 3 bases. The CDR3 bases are TGTGCCAGTAGCTTCCAAGAGACCCAGTACTTC. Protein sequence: CASSFQETQYF.

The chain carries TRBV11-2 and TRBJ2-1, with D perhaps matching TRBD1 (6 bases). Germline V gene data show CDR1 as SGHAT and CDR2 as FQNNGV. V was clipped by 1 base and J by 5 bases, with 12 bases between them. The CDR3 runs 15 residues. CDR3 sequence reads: CASSLAGTRHNEQFF. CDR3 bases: TGTGCCAGCAGCTTAGCCGGGACACGGCACAATGAGCAGTTCTTC.